This record covers a single T cell receptor beta chain. The data were obtained in a study of technical replicates of blood from a handful of donors. Using immunoSEQ multiplex PCR, the repertoire was profiled, and TCRdb retains in-frame clones only, with some absent. Among about 13,000 clones listed, approximately 95% were seen once. The sequence came from a human donor in good health. The source material was PBMCs.

The CDR3 region has the DNA TGTGCCAGCCAATTGGGACAGGGGGATAGTCTTAGCTATGGCTACACCTTC. Amino acids: CASQLGQGDSLSYGYTF. The chain combines TRBV2 with TRBJ1-2; TRBD1 agrees at 11 bases. The CDR3 length is 17 residues. From germline, CDR1 is SNHLY and CDR2 FYNNEI. V shed 8 bases and J 4 bases; nucleotides not matched to a gene: 15.